Below are 13 T cell receptor beta chains sequenced from a single sample in a study of T cell changes during pregnancy in multiple sclerosis. Profiled with immunoSEQ multiplex PCR; TCRdb holds only in-frame clones, not every one. The sample contains tens of thousands of clones, under 95% of which appear only once. The input for sequencing was CD8+ T cells from peripheral blood mononuclear cells, taken in the second trimester of pregnancy. Every receptor here comes from a female donor with multiple sclerosis, enrolled in a pregnancy study.

V and J are TRBV27 and TRBJ1-1; D call uncertain. Trimming cost V 5 bases and J 5 bases, with 15 bases left between them. The CDR3 extends over 14 amino acids. CDR1 is MNHEY and CDR2 is SMNVEV in the germline V gene (reference sequence). The chain's CDR3 is CASSLRGLSTEAFF. The CDR3 bases are TGTGCCAGCAGTCTCCGAGGACTTTCGACTGAAGCTTTCTTT.

The chain recombines TRBV19 with TRBJ2-7, with TRBD2 matching over 14 bases. V dropped 3 bases and J dropped 3; count of bases not matched to a gene: 4. The CDR3 length is 16 residues. CDR1 is LNHDA and CDR2 is SQIVND in the germline V gene (reference sequence). This CDR3 reads CASSMGLAGAGYEQYF. Written as DNA, the CDR3 is TGTGCCAGTAGTATGGGACTAGCGGGAGCCGGCTACGAGCAGTACTTC. Full variable domain (outside the CDR3, taken from reference TRBV19 and TRBJ2-7): DGGITQSPKYLFRKEGQNVTLSCEQNLNHDAMYWYRQDPGQGLRLIYYSQIVNDFQKGDIAEGYSVSREKKESFPLTVTSAQKNPTAFYLCASSMGLAGAGYEQYFGPGTRLTVT.

This rearrangement joins TRBV11-2 to TRBJ2-1; 7 bases are a match to TRBD2. The trim removed 1 base at V and 1 base at J, leaving 4 bases unmatched. Germline CDR1 SGHAT, CDR2 FQNNGV. The CDR3 totals 16 residues. CDR3 sequence (DNA): TGTGCCAGCAGCTTAGTATGGGGGGGGTCCTACAATGAGCAGTTCTTC. This sequence encodes CASSLVWGGSYNEQFF.

CDR3 sequence reads: CASSVGQGDYGYTF. DNA of the CDR3: TGTGCCAGCAGCGTAGGACAGGGAGACTATGGCTACACCTTC. The chain has TRBV9 and TRBJ1-2, with 7 bases that match TRBD1. The V and J ends lost 0 bases and 3 bases, in that order; junction bases with no gene match: 2. Germline V gene sequence: CDR1 SGDLS, CDR2 YYNGEE. This CDR3 spans 14 amino acids.

This clone was counted a single time. The chain carries TRBV6-5 and TRBJ1-2; D gene uncertain. Germline CDR1 reads MNHEY; CDR2 reads SVGAGI. V was trimmed by 0 bases and J by 3 bases, leaving 8 bases between them. The CDR3 covers 14 residues. The CDR3 nucleotides are TGTGCCAGCAGTTACTCGCAGGTCGACTATGGCTACACCTTC. As protein: CASSYSQVDYGYTF.

V and J are TRBV6-4 and TRBJ1-5; a weak D match, TRBD1 (5 bases). V shed 3 bases and J shed 7 bases, with 13 bases lying between them. This CDR3 spans 14 amino acids. The germline V gene has CDR1 MRHNA and CDR2 SNTAGT. CDR3 sequence: CASSEWGGRQPQHF. The CDR3 region has the DNA TGTGCCAGCAGTGAGTGGGGGGGAAGGCAGCCCCAGCATTTT.

The chain links TRBV29-1 to TRBJ2-1, with 11 bases lining up with TRBD2. The junction had 4 bases not matched to a gene; V was cut back by 8 bases and J by 10 bases. The CDR3 covers 11 residues. Germline V gives CDR1 SQVTM, CDR2 ANQGSEA. CDR3 DNA: TGCAGCATCCGACTAGCGGGAGAGCAGTTCTTC. This encodes CSIRLAGEQFF.

V and J are TRBV27 and TRBJ2-7; D is perhaps TRBD1 (5 bases). V gave up 3 bases and J gave up 3 bases, with 18 bases separating them. Germline lookup yields CDR1 MNHEY and CDR2 SMNVEV (reference sequence). This CDR3 is built from 16 residues. CDR3 DNA sequence: TGTGCCAGCAGTTTCCCCCCCAGGGATTTAAGCTACGAGCAGTACTTC. Protein product: CASSFPPRDLSYEQYF.

V usage is TRBV5-1 and J usage is TRBJ2-4, with 8 bases matching TRBD2. CDR3 length: 15 amino acids. Per the germline V gene, CDR1 is SGHRS and CDR2 is YFSETQ. V shed 0 bases, J shed 6 bases, and the junction held 5 bases outside the gene matches. CDR3 DNA sequence: TGCGCCAGCAGCTTGGATGGCGGGGGGCCAAACATTCAGTACTTC. This gives the protein CASSLDGGGPNIQYF.

This chain connects TRBV28 to TRBJ1-2, with D possibly TRBD1 on 5 matching bases. The CDR3 runs 12 residues. V lost 7 bases to trimming and J lost 4 bases, with 10 bases between them. The germline V gene has CDR1 MDHEN and CDR2 SYDVKM. The CDR3 sequence is CASTPGSYGYTF. The CDR3 DNA reads TGTGCCAGCACCCCAGGGTCCTATGGCTACACCTTC.

The J gene is TRBJ1-1, the V gene TRBV27; no definite D call. CDR1 is MNHEY, CDR2 SMNVEV, per germline (reference sequence). This CDR3 has 12 amino acids. Trimming stripped 3 bases from V and 7 bases from J, with 9 bases between. The CDR3: CASSLGSNEAFF. DNA of the CDR3: TGTGCCAGCAGTTTGGGTAGCAATGAAGCTTTCTTT.

The V gene is TRBV18, the J gene TRBJ1-5; D is possibly TRBD1 (5 bases). V lost 2 bases to trimming and J lost 0 bases, with 8 bases between them. Looked up from germline, CDR1 is KGHSH and CDR2 is LQKENI. This CDR3 has 15 residues. CDR3 nucleotides: TGTGCCAGCTCACCAACAGGCGATAGCAATCAGCCCCAGCATTTT. Its protein is CASSPTGDSNQPQHF.

This clone showed up just a few times. This sequence joins TRBV6-1 and TRBJ1-1, with D hard to call. Germline CDR1 MNHNS, CDR2 SASEGT. V lost 7 bases and J lost 0, with 9 bases in between. This CDR3 contains 13 residues. The CDR3 sequence: CASISGLNTEAFF. CDR3 in DNA: TGTGCCAGCATTTCAGGTTTGAACACTGAAGCTTTCTTT.